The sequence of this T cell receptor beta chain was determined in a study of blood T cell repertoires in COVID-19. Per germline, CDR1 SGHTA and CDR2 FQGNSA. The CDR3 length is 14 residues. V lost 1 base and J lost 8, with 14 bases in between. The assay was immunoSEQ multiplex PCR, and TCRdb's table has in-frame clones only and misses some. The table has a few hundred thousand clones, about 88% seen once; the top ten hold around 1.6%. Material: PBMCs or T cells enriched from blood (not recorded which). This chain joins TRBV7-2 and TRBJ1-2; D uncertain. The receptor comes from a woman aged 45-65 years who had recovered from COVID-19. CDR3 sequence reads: CASSLDPGFLGYTF. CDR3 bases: TGTGCCAGCAGCTTAGATCCGGGTTTCTTAGGCTACACCTTC.